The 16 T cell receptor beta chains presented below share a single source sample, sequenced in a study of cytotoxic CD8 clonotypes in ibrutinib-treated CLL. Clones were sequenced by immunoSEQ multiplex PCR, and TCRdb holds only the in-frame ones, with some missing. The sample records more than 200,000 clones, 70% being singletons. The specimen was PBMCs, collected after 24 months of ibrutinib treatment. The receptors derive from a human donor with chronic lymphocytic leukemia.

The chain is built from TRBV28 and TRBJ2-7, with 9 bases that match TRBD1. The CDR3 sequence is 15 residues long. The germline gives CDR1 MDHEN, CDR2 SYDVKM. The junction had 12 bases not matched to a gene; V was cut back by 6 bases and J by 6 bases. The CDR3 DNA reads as TGTGCCAGCAGGGCCGTGGGACAGGGAAAACTCGAGCAGTACTTC. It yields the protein CASRAVGQGKLEQYF.

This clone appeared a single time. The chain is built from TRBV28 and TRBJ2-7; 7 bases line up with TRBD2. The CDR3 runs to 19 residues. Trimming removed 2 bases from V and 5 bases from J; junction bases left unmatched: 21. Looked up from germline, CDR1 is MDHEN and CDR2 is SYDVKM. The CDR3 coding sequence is TGTGCCAGCAGTTTAATTCAGGCGGGGCCCCGGGGAGGGTACCACGAGCAGTACTTC. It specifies CASSLIQAGPRGGYHEQYF.

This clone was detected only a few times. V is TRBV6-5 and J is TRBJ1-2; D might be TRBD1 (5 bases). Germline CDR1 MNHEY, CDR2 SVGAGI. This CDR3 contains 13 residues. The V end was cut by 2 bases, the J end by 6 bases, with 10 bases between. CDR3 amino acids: CASSYGAANGYTF. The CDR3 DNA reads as TGTGCCAGCAGTTACGGGGCAGCGAATGGCTACACCTTC.

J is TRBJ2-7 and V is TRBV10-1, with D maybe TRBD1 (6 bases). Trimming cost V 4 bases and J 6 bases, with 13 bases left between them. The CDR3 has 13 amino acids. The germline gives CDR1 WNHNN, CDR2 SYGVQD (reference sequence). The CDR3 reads CASSGARGGEQYF. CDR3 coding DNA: TGCGCCAGCAGTGGGGCACGAGGGGGCGAGCAGTACTTC.

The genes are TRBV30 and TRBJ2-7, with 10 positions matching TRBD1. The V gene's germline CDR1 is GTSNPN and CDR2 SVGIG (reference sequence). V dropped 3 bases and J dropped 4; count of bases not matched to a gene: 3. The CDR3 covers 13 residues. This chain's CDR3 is CAWRTGGRYEQYF. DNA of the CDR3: TGTGCCTGGAGGACAGGGGGCAGATACGAGCAGTACTTC. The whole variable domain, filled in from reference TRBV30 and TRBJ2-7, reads SQTIHQWPATLVQPVGSPLSLECTVEGTSNPNLYWYRQAAGRGLQLLFYSVGIGQISSEVPQNLSASRPQDRQFILSSKKLLLSDSGFYLCAWRTGGRYEQYFGPGTRLTVT.

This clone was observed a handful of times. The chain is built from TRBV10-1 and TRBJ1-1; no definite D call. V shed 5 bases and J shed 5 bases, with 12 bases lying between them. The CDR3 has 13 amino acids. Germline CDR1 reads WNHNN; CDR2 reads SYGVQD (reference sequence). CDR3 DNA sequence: TGCGCCAGCAGTAGTACGGAGTCAACTGAAGCTTTCTTT. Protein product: CASSSTESTEAFF.

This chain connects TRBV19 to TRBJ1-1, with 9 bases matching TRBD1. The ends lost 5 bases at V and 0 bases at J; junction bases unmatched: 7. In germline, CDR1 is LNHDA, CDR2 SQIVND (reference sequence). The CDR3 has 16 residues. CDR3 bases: TGTGCCAGTAGTGAACCGGGACAGGGTATGAACACTGAAGCTTTCTTT. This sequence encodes CASSEPGQGMNTEAFF. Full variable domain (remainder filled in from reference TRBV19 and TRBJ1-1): DGGITQSPKYLFRKEGQNVTLSCEQNLNHDAMYWYRQDPGQGLRLIYYSQIVNDFQKGDIAEGYSVSREKKESFPLTVTSAQKNPTAFYLCASSEPGQGMNTEAFFGQGTRLTVV.

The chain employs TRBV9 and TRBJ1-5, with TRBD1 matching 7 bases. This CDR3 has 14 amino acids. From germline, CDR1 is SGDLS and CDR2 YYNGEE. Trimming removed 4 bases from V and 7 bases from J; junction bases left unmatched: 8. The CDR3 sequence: CASSKQGTGQPQHF. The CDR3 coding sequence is TGTGCCAGCAGCAAACAGGGGACGGGGCAGCCCCAGCATTTT.

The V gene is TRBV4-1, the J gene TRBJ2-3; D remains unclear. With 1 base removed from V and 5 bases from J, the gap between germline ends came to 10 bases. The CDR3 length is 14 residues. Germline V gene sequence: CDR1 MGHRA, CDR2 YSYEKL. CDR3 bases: TGCGCCAGCAGCCAAGGGGGTTCGGGAGATACGCAGTATTTT. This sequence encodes CASSQGGSGDTQYF.

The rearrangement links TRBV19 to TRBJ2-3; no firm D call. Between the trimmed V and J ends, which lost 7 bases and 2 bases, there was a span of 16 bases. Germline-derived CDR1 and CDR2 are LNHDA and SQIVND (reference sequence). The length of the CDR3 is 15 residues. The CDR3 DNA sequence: TGTGCCAGTACGAGGAGAGGAATTAACACAGATACGCAGTATTTT. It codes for CASTRRGINTDTQYF.

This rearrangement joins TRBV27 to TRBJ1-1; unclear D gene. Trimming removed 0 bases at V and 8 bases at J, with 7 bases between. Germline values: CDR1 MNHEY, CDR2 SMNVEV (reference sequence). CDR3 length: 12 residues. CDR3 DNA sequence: TGTGCCAGCAGTTTATCGTCAGGAGAAGCTTTCTTT. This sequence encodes CASSLSSGEAFF.

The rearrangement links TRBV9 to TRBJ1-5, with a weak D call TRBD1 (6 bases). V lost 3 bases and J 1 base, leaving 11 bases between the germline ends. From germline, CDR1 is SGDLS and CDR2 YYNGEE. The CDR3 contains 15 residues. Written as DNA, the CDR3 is TGTGCCAGCAGCGGGACAGTGGACAGCAATCAGCCCCAGCATTTT. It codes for CASSGTVDSNQPQHF.

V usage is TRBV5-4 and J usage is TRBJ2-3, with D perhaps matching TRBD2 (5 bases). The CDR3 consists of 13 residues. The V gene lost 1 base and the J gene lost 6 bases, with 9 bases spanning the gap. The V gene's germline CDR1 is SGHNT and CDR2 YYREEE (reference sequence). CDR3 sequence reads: CASSLYSADTQYF. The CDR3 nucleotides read TGTGCCAGCAGCTTGTATAGCGCTGATACGCAGTATTTT. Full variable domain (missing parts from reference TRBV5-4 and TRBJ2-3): ETGVTQSPTHLIKTRGQQVTLRCSSQSGHNTVSWYQQALGQGPQFIFQYYREEENGRGNFPPRFSGLQFPNYSSELNVNALELDDSALYLCASSLYSADTQYFGPGTRLTVL.

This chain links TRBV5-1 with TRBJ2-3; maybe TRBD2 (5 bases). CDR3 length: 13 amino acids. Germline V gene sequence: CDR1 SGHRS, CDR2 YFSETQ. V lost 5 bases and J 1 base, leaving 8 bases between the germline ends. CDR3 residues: CASRISGTDTQYF. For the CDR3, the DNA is TGCGCCAGCAGGATTAGCGGCACAGATACGCAGTATTTT.

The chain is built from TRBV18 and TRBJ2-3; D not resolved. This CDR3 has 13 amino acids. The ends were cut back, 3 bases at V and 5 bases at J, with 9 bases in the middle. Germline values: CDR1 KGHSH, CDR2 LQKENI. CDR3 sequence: CASSPDGLDTQYF. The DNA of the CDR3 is TGTGCCAGCTCACCCGACGGGTTAGATACGCAGTATTTT.

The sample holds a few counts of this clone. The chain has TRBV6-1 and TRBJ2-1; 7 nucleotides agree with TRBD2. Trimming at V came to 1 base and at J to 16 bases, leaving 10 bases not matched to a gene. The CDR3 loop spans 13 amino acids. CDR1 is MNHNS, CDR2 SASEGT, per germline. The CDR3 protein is CASSEEVLTSPFF. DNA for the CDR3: TGTGCCAGCAGTGAAGAGGTTTTGACTAGCCCCTTCTTC.